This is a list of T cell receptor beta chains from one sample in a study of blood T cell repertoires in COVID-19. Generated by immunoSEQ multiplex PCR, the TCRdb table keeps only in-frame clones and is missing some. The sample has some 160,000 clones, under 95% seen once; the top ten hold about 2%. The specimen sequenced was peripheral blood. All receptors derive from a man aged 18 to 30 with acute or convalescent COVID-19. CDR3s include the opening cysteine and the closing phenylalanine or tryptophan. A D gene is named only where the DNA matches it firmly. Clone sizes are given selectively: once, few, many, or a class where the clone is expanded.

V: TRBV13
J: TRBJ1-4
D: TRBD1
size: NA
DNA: TGTGCCAGCAGCTCCTCCCACAGGGGGCGAAATGAAAAACTGTTTTTT
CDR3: CASSSSHRGRNEKLFF

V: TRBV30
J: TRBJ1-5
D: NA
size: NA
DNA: TGTGCCTGGAGTGCAGATAGCAATCAGCCCCAGCATTTT
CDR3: CAWSADSNQPQHF

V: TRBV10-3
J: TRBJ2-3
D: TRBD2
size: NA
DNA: TGTGCCATCAGTGAGTCGAGGGAGCGGGGGGTATCAGATACGCAGTATTTT
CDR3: CAISESRERGVSDTQYF

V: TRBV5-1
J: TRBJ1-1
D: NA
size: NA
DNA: TGCGCCAGCAGCTTCCGAGGTACTACAGCTATTCGGGGAACTGAAGCTTTCTTT
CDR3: CASSFRGTTAIRGTEAFF

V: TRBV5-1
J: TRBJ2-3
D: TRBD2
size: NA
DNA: TGCGCCAGCAGCTTGGTAGTAGCGGGGGGCAAGGTAGATACGCAGTATTTT
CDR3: CASSLVVAGGKVDTQYF

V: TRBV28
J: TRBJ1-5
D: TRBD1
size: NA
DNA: TGTGCCAGCAGTTTATCGGGACAGGGGGGAGTCAATCAGCCCCAGCATTTT
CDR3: CASSLSGQGGVNQPQHF

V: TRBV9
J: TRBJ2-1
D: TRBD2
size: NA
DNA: TGTGCCAGCAGCGATTTAGCGGGGGGGATATTGTTCTTC
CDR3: CASSDLAGGILFF

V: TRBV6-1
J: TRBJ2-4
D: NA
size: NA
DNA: TGTGCCAGCAGTGAAGAATTTGGGACATTACTAGCCAAAAACATTCAGTACTTC
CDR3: CASSEEFGTLLAKNIQYF

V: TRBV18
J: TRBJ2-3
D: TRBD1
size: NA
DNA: TGTGCCAGCTCACCGTCGATGACAGGGCATACAGATACGCAGTATTTT
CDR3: CASSPSMTGHTDTQYF

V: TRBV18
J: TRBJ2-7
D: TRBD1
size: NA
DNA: TGTGCCAGCTCACACCGGGACAGGGGTTCGTACGAGCAGTACTTC
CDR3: CASSHRDRGSYEQYF

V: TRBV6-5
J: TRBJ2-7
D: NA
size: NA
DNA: TGTGCCAGCCAGGGGCCTTCCTACGAGCAGTACTTC
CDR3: CASQGPSYEQYF

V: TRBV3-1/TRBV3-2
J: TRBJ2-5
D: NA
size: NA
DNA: TGTGCCAGCAGCTCTCGGATAGGAGGTGGGGAGACCCAGTACTTC
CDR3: CASSSRIGGGETQYF

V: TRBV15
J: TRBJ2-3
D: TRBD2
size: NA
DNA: TGTGCCACCAGCAGAGAAGCCCCGGGAGGCGGCACAGATACGCAGTATTTT
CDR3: CATSREAPGGGTDTQYF

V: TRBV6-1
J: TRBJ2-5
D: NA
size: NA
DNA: TGTGCCGCCACTTCGGACTTGAGGGAGACCCAGTACTTC
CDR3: CAATSDLRETQYF

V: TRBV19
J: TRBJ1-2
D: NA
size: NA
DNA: TGTGCCAGTAGTGGGATAGACGGAGGAAATTATGGCTACACCTTC
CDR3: CASSGIDGGNYGYTF

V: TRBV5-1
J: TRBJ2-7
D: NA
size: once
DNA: TGCGCCAGCCGTAGCGGTGATGACTACGAGCAGTACTTC
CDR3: CASRSGDDYEQYF

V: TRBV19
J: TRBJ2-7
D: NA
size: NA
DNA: TGTGCCAGTAGTATAAGCTGGGACACGTTCTCCTACGAGCAGTACTTC
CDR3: CASSISWDTFSYEQYF

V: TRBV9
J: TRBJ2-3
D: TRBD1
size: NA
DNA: TGTGCCAGCAGCGAAGGAACTCCGGGACAGGGTCGCACAGATACGCAGTATTTT
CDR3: CASSEGTPGQGRTDTQYF

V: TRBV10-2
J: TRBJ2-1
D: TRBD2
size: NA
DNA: TGCGCCAGCAGATCGACTAGCGGGAGTTTCCATCAAGAGCAGTTCTTC
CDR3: CASRSTSGSFHQEQFF

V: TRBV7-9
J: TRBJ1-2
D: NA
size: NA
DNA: TGTGCCAGCAGCTTACAGCTCCAGGGCGCCGGAGTCTATGGCTACACCTTC
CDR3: CASSLQLQGAGVYGYTF

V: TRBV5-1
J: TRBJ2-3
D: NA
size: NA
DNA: TGCGCCAGCAGCTTGGCTCAGGCGGGAGATACGCAGTATTTT
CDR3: CASSLAQAGDTQYF

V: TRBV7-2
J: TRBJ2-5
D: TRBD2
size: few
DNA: TGTGCCAGCAGCTTAGTGAGCGGGGGCGCCCTAGGGACCCAGTACTTC
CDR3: CASSLVSGGALGTQYF

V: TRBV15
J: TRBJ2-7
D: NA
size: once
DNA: TGTGCCACCAGCGGGGCAGCCGAGTACGAGCAGTACTTC
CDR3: CATSGAAEYEQYF

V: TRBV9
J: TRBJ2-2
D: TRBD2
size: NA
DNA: TGTGCCAGCAGCCAAGGACTAGCTGGCGGGGAGCTGTTTTTT
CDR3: CASSQGLAGGELFF

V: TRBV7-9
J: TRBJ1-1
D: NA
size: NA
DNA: TGTGCCAGCAGCTTAGAGTCAGGGAACACTGAAGCTTTCTTT
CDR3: CASSLESGNTEAFF

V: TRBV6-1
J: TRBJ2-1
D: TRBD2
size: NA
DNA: TGTGCCAGCAGTGCCTTTCAGGCGGGAGGGCCAAATGAGCAGTTCTTC
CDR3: CASSAFQAGGPNEQFF

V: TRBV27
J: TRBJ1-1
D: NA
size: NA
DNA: TGTGCCAGCAGGGAGGGACGTATGAACACTGAAGCTTTCTTT
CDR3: CASREGRMNTEAFF

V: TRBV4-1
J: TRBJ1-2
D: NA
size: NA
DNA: TGCGCCAGCAGCCAAGGTGGGGGCGAGGAAGGGGCCTACTTTATTGACACCTTC
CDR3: CASSQGGGEEGAYFIDTF

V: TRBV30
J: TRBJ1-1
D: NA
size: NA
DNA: TGTGCCTGGAGTTCCGAGTTTCCTGAAGCTTTCTTT
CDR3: CAWSSEFPEAFF

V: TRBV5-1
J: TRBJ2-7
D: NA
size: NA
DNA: TGCGCCAGCAACCCGGGACTGCCCTCCTACGAGCAGTACTTC
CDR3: CASNPGLPSYEQYF

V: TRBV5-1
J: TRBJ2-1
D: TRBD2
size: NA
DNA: TGCGCCAGCAGTGGAGCTAGCGGGGTGAATGAGCAGTTCTTC
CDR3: CASSGASGVNEQFF